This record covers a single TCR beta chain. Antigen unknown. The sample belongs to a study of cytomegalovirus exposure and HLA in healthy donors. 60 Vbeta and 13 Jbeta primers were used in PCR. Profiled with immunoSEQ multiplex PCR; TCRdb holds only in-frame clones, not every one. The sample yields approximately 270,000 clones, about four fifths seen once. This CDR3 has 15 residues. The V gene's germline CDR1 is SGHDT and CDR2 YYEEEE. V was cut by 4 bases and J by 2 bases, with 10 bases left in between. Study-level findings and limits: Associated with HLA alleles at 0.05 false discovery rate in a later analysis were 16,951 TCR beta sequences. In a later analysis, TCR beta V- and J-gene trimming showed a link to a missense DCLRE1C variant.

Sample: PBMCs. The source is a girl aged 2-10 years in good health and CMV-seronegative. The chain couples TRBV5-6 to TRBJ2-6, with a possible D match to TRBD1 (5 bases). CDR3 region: CASSPGWPGANVLTF. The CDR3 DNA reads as TGTGCCAGCAGCCCAGGGTGGCCTGGGGCCAACGTCCTGACTTTC. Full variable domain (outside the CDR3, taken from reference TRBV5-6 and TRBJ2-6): DAGVTQSPTHLIKTRGQQVTLRCSPKSGHDTVSWYQQALGQGPQFIFQYYEEEERQRGNFPDRFSGHQFPNYSSELNVNALLLGDSALYLCASSPGWPGANVLTFGAGSRLTVL.